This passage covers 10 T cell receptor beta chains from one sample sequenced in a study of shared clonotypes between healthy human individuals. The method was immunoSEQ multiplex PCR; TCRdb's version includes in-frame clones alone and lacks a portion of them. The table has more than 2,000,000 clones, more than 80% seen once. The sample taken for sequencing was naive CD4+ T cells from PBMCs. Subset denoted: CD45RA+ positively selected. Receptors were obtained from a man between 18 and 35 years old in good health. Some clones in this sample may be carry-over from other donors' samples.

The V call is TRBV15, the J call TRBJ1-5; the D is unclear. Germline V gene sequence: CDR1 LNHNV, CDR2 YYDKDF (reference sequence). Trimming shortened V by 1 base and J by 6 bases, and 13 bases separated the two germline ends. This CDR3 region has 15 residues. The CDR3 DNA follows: TGTGCCACCAGCAGAGGGACGGCCGAGAGTCAGCCCCAGCATTTT. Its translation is CATSRGTAESQPQHF.

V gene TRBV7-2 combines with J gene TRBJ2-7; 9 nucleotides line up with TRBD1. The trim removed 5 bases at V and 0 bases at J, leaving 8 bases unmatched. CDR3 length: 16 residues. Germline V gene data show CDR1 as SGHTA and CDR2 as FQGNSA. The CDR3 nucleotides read TGTGCCAGCAGCAAACCGGGACAGGGTCCCTCCTACGAGCAGTACTTC. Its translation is CASSKPGQGPSYEQYF.

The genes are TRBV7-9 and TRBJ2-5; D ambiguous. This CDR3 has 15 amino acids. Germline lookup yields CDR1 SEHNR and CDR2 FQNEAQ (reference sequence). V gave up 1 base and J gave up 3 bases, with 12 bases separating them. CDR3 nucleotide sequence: TGTGCCAGCAGCTTAGTTCTGGGGTGGAAAGAGACCCAGTACTTC. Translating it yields CASSLVLGWKETQYF.

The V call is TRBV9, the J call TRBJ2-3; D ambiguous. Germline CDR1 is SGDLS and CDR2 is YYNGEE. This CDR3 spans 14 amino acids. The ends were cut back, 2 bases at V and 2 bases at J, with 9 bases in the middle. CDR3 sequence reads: CASSVGRPTDTQYF. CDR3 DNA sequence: TGTGCCAGCAGCGTCGGCAGGCCCACAGATACGCAGTATTTT.

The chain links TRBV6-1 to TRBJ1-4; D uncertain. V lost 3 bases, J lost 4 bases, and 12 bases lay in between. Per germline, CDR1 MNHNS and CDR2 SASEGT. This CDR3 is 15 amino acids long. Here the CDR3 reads CASSEVALGNEKLFF. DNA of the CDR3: TGTGCCAGCAGTGAGGTGGCACTCGGTAATGAAAAACTGTTTTTT.

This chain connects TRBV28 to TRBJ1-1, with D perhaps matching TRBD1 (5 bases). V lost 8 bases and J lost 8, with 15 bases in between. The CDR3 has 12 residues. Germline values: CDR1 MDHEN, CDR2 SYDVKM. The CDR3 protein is CASGRQRLEAFF. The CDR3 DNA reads TGTGCCAGCGGGCGACAGCGGCTCGAAGCTTTCTTT.

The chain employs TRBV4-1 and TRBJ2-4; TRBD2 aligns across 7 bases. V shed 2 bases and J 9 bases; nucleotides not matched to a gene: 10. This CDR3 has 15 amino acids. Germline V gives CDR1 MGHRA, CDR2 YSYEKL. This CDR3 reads CASSQLGPRGGIQYF. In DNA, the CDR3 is TGCGCCAGCAGCCAATTAGGTCCCCGCGGGGGCATTCAGTACTTC.

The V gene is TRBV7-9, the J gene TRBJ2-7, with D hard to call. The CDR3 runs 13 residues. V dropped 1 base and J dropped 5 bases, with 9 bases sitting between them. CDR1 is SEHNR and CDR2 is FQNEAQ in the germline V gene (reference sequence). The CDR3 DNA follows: TGTGCCAGCAGCTTAGTGTGGCAGGACGAGCAGTACTTC. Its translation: CASSLVWQDEQYF.

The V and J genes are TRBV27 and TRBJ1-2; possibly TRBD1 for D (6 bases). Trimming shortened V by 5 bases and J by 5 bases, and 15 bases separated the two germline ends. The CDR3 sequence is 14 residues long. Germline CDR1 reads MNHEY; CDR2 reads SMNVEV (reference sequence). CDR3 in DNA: TGTGCCAGCAGTCTCAGGGGCGGGAGATATGGCTACACCTTC. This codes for CASSLRGGRYGYTF.

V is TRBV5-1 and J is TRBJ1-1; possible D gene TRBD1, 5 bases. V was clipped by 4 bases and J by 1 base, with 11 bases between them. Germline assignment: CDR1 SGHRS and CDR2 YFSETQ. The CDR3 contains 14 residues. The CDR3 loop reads CASSRVDRNTEAFF. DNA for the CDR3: TGCGCCAGCAGCCGGGTAGACAGGAACACTGAAGCTTTCTTT.